This T cell receptor (beta chain) was observed in a study of beta chain features in type 1 diabetes. Study-level results: A moderate, significant TCRB CDR3 shortening appeared in type 1 diabetes across four CD4+ subsets. Within patients, naive, central memory and Treg TCRB repertoires seemed more similar than within healthy donors.

This clone has a handful of counts. As yet, its antigen is unknown. The CDR3 is made up of 14 amino acids. V lost 0 bases and J 1 base, leaving 6 bases between the germline ends. Germline V gene sequence: CDR1 KGHSH, CDR2 LQKENI. cDNA synthesis used the whole RNA isolate, giving expressed TCRB sequences. There were about 3.6 million reads on average in the naive, central memory and regulatory T cell samples. The repertoire was sequenced with immunoSEQ multiplex PCR; TCRdb's copy has only in-frame clones and lacks some. This sample has approximately 270,000 clones, with approximately 15% found just once.

The clonotype was recovered from a man aged 25-45 years with type 1 diabetes. Material for sequencing was naive CD4+ T cells from blood. The chain carries TRBV18 and TRBJ1-1; D is undetermined. The CDR3: CASSPPGPNTEAFF. In DNA, the CDR3 is TGTGCCAGCTCACCACCCGGTCCGAACACTGAAGCTTTCTTT.